The 23 T cell receptor beta chains given below trace back to one sample, sequenced in a study of tumor-infiltrating lymphocytes in primary liver carcinoma. Researchers generated TCR beta cDNA from approximately 500 ng of total RNA, relying on a constant-region primer. For TCR beta, libraries were produced by three nested multiplex PCR rounds using slightly modified ARM-PCR. The study ran its first two PCR rounds for 9 to 10 cycles each, using TRBV1-TRBV30 forward primers and a C-beta reverse primer. One entry per CDR3 protein results from TCRdb running MiXCR on the multiplex PCR reads. The sample includes 80,000 or so distinct CDR3 sequences, 60% to 80% of them seen just once. DNA and RNA were both co-extracted from around 20-30 mg of bulk tissue that had not been sorted. The sample comprised liver tumor tissue from sampling region 4. The sample's subset: tumor region T4, right-lateral pole. These receptors all come from a woman in her sixties with primary liver carcinoma and hepatitis B virus infection.

This clonotype was recorded only once. This chain links TRBV6-5 with TRBJ2-1; a possible D gene is TRBD2 (6 bases). This CDR3 has 15 residues. Trimming cost V 4 bases and J 11 bases, with 21 bases left between them. CDR1 is MNHEY and CDR2 is SVGAGI in the germline V gene. CDR3 residues: CASSSVAAGMNKQFF. The CDR3 bases are TGTGCCAGCAGTTCAGTAGCGGCAGGAATGAATAAGCAGTTCTTC.

On this clonotype: Possible read error: a much larger clone is one base away. V is TRBV5-1 and J is TRBJ2-1; TRBD2 agrees at 8 bases. J was trimmed by 1 base and V by 4 bases; bases with no gene match: 10. CDR1 SGHRS and CDR2 YFSETQ come from the germline V gene. CDR3 size: 17 residues. In DNA, the CDR3 is TGCGCCAGCAGCCCCCAAGCTTCTAGCGGGTCCTACAATGAGCAGTTCTTC. Amino acids: CASSPQASSGSYNEQFF.

With regard to this clonotype: Since a much larger clone is just one base distant, this may be a read error. This chain links TRBV5-4 with TRBJ1-3; a possible D gene is TRBD1 (5 bases). This CDR3 is 15 amino acids long. Germline V gives CDR1 SGHNT, CDR2 YYREEE (reference sequence). V was cut by 1 base and J by 1 base, with 9 bases left in between. CDR3 DNA sequence: TGTGCCAGCAGCTTGACCGGGGCGTCTGGAAACACCATATATTTT. This codes for CASSLTGASGNTIYF.

J is TRBJ2-3 and V is TRBV11-2, with a tentative D call TRBD1 (5 bases). The CDR3 is 14 amino acids. Germline CDR1 is SGHAT and CDR2 is FQNNGV. Trimming took off 9 bases at V and 2 bases at J, with 15 bases between the two ends. The CDR3 DNA reads as TGTGCCAGGCGTATGGGGCTTCCCACAGATACGCAGTATTTT. It is translated as CARRMGLPTDTQYF.

This clonotype occurred many times. This chain joins TRBV6-2 or TRBV6-3 and TRBJ2-6, with unresolved D. V lost 7 bases, J lost 0 bases, and 10 bases lay in between. CDR1 MNHEY and CDR2 SVGEGT come from the germline V gene. This CDR3 contains 15 residues. CDR3 amino acids: CASTPRSSGANVLTF. The CDR3, as DNA: TGTGCCAGCACCCCGCGGAGCTCTGGGGCCAACGTCCTGACTTTC.

This clonotype was seen repeatedly, ten times or more. The rearrangement uses TRBV7-9 and TRBJ2-3, with TRBD2 matching 16 bases. CDR3 length equals 16 residues. V shed 4 bases, J shed 3 bases, and the junction held 1 base outside the gene matches. CDR1 SEHNR and CDR2 FQNEAQ come from the germline V gene (reference sequence). The CDR3 loop is CASSSGLAGGTDTQYF. The CDR3 DNA sequence: TGTGCCAGCAGCTCGGGACTAGCGGGAGGGACAGATACGCAGTATTTT.

This clonotype was found many times. This rearrangement joins TRBV6-1 to TRBJ1-1; the match to TRBD1 covers 8 bases. V trimming: 1 base; J trimming: 2 bases; junction bases outside the gene matches: 6. Germline loops: CDR1 MNHNS, CDR2 SASEGT. The CDR3 sequence is 16 residues long. For the CDR3, the DNA is TGTGCCAGCAGTGAAGAAACAGGGGGATCAAACACTGAAGCTTTCTTT. Translation: CASSEETGGSNTEAFF.

In the case of this clonotype: The conserved final phenylalanine or tryptophan is absent from the CDR3, which likely points to a read error. The J gene is TRBJ2-1, the V gene TRBV6-6, with TRBD2 matching over 15 bases. Germline CDR1 reads MNHNY; CDR2 reads SVGAGI (reference sequence). The CDR3 contains 15 residues. Here the CDR3 DNA reads TGTGCAAGCAGTAAGGGACTAGCGGGAGGAGGTGAGCAGTTCATC. Encoded protein: CASSKGLAGGGEQFI.

This rearrangement joins TRBV6-4 to TRBJ2-1, with 8 bases aligning to TRBD2. The length of the CDR3 is 15 residues. Germline CDR1 reads MRHNA; CDR2 reads SNTAGT. The trim removed 0 bases at V and 8 bases at J, leaving 6 bases unmatched. DNA of the CDR3: TGTGCCAGCAGTGACTCTGGCGGGGGGATGGATGAGCAGTTCTTC. Protein product: CASSDSGGGMDEQFF.

The CDR3 spells CASTHGTEAFF. In nucleotides, the CDR3 is TGCGCCAGCACTCATGGCACTGAAGCTTTCTTT. This sequence joins TRBV4-1 and TRBJ1-1; no reliable D call. Germline V gives CDR1 MGHRA, CDR2 YSYEKL. CDR3 size: 11 residues. V lost 7 bases to trimming and J lost 4 bases, with 7 bases between them.

Remarks on this clonotype: A single base separates this from a much larger clone, so it may be a read error. CDR3 sequence reads: CATQQDMNTEAFF. CDR3 sequence (DNA): TGTGCCACTCAACAGGATATGAACACTGAAGCTTTCTTT. This chain joins TRBV10-3 and TRBJ1-1; tentative D call: TRBD1 (5 bases). Germline V gene sequence: CDR1 ENHRY, CDR2 SYGVKD. The CDR3 consists of 13 residues. The V gene lost 10 bases and the J gene lost 0 bases, with 12 bases spanning the gap.

The chain joins TRBV11-2 to TRBJ2-1, with D perhaps TRBD1 or TRBD2 (5 bases each). The CDR3 is made up of 17 amino acids. The V gene lost 5 bases and the J gene lost 3 bases, with 20 bases spanning the gap. Germline CDR1 SGHAT, CDR2 FQNNGV. CDR3 bases: TGTGCCAGCAGCATACGACCGGGGCAGGGATTCTACAATGAGCAGTTCTTC. This gives the protein CASSIRPGQGFYNEQFF.

The chain carries TRBV28 and TRBJ2-2; 7 bases align to TRBD2. CDR1 and CDR2 (germline): MDHEN, SYDVKM. CDR3 length: 15 residues. V shed 8 bases and J 5 bases; nucleotides not matched to a gene: 11. In DNA, the CDR3 is TGTGCCAGCTGTTCGGGCGGGGGAGGAACCGGGGAGCTGTTTTTT. Translation: CASCSGGGGTGELFF.

Points on this clonotype: One end of the junction does not line up with germline, which may come from a read error. This chain joins TRBV4-2 and TRBJ2-2; 7 bases align to TRBD1. The length of the CDR3 is 15 residues. Germline V lookup: CDR1 LGHNA, CDR2 YNFKEQ. The CDR3 nucleotides read TGTGCCAGCAGCCAAGGACAGGGATCCACCGGGGAGCCGTTTTTT. As protein: CASSQGQGSTGEPFF.

This clonotype was recorded at least ten times. V gene TRBV29-1 combines with J gene TRBJ1-2; TRBD1 matches 7 bases. CDR1 is SQVTM, CDR2 ANQGSEA, per germline. V lost 2 bases and J lost 8; bases outside the gene matches: 8. This CDR3 spans 13 amino acids. The CDR3 region is CSVERGGERGYTF. In DNA form, the CDR3 reads TGCAGCGTTGAAAGAGGGGGCGAAAGAGGCTACACCTTC.

This clonotype was observed a single time. Compared with germline, one end of the junction differs, possibly owing to a read error. CDR3 sequence: CASSSQATSGIVRGNQETRYF. The DNA of the CDR3 is TGCGCCAGCAGCTCCCAAGCGACTAGCGGGATCGTCCGGGGGAACCAAGAGACCCGGTACTTC. V and J are TRBV5-1 and TRBJ2-5; 11 nucleotides align to TRBD2. Germline CDR1 reads SGHRS; CDR2 reads YFSETQ. This CDR3 region has 21 residues.

For this clonotype: A much larger clone lies a single base off, so this may be a read error. In this CDR3 the conserved last residue, phenylalanine or tryptophan, is missing, so a read error is likely. The chain is built from TRBV28 and TRBJ1-1; D may be TRBD1 (5 bases). Germline CDR1 reads MDHEN; CDR2 reads SYDVKM. The CDR3 loop spans 13 amino acids. The V end lost 5 bases, the J end lost 11 bases, and 18 bases lay between the germline ends. CDR3: CASSPGRGTTAFS. CDR3 in DNA: TGTGCCAGCAGTCCTGGGCGGGGGACGACGGCTTTCTCT.

The J gene is TRBJ2-1, the V gene TRBV6-5, with 7 nucleotides matching TRBD2. V trimming: 5 bases; J trimming: 9 bases; junction bases outside the gene matches: 16. The CDR3 loop spans 16 amino acids. Germline assignment: CDR1 MNHEY and CDR2 SVGAGI. This CDR3 is CASSPPGLAVHSEQFF. The CDR3, as DNA: TGTGCCAGCAGTCCGCCGGGTCTAGCGGTCCACAGTGAGCAGTTCTTC.

This clonotype was recorded only once. A much more abundant neighbour one base away suggests this may be a read error. The rearrangement joins TRBV10-2 to TRBJ2-1; a weak D match, TRBD2 (6 bases). Trimming pared 2 bases from V and 5 bases from J, leaving 13 bases between. This CDR3 spans 15 amino acids. Germline V gene sequence: CDR1 WSHSY, CDR2 SAAADI. The CDR3 DNA is TGCGCCAGCAGTGAGATCCATCGGGGGAACAATGAGCAGTTCTTC. Encoded protein: CASSEIHRGNNEQFF.

Details on this clonotype: It may be a read error: a sequence one base away is much more abundant. V gene TRBV5-1 combines with J gene TRBJ2-7; weak D call: TRBD1 (5 bases). Germline loops: CDR1 SGHRS, CDR2 YFSETQ. The CDR3 is made up of 14 amino acids. This chain's CDR3 is CASGRDSYSYGQYF. The CDR3, as DNA: TGCGCCAGCGGACGCGACAGTTACTCCTACGGGCAGTACTTC.

Points on this clonotype: At one end the junction does not follow the germline gene, possibly because of a read error. The chain is built from TRBV6-2 or TRBV6-3 and TRBJ2-3; unclear D gene. The germline CDR1 and CDR2 sequences are MNHEY and SVGEGT. This CDR3 has 13 amino acids. The DNA for the CDR3 is TGTGCCAGTAGTTACTATAGCACAGATACACATTATTTT. Encoded protein: CASSYYSTDTHYF.

To note about this clonotype: In this CDR3 the conserved last residue, phenylalanine or tryptophan, is missing, so a read error is likely. The chain links TRBV6-5 to TRBJ1-1; tentatively, D is TRBD1 (5 bases). Germline assignment: CDR1 MNHEY and CDR2 SVGAGI. There are 16 residues in the CDR3. The V and J ends lost 6 bases and 0 bases respectively, with 17 bases between them. CDR3 coding DNA: TGTGCCAGCAGGCCCGGCGGGAGGGGCATGAACACTGAAGCTTTCTGT. As protein: CASRPGGRGMNTEAFC.

Notes on this clonotype: At one boundary the junction diverges from the germline segment, which might be a read error. The chain has TRBV6-5 and TRBJ2-3, with D possibly TRBD2 on 6 matching bases. This CDR3 spans 16 amino acids. Germline CDR1 reads MNHEY; CDR2 reads SVGAGI. Written as DNA, the CDR3 is TGTGTCAGCAGTTACCTCCGGGACTCCCGCACAGATACGCAGTATTTT. It is translated as CVSSYLRDSRTDTQYF.